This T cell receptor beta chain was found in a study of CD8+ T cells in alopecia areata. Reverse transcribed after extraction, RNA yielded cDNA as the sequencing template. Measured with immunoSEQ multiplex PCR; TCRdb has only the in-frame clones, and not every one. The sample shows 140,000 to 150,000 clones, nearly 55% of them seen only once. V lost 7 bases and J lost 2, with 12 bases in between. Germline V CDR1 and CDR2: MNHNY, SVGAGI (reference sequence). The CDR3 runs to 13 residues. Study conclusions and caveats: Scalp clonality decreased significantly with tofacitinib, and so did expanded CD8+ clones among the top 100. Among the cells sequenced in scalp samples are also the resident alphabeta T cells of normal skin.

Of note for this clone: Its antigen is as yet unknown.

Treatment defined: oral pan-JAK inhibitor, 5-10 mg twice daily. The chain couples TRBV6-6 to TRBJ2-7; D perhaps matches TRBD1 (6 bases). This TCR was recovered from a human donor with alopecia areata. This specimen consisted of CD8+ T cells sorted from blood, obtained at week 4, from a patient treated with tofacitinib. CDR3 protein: CASTEDRPYEQYF. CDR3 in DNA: TGTGCCAGCACGGAGGACAGACCCTACGAGCAGTACTTC.